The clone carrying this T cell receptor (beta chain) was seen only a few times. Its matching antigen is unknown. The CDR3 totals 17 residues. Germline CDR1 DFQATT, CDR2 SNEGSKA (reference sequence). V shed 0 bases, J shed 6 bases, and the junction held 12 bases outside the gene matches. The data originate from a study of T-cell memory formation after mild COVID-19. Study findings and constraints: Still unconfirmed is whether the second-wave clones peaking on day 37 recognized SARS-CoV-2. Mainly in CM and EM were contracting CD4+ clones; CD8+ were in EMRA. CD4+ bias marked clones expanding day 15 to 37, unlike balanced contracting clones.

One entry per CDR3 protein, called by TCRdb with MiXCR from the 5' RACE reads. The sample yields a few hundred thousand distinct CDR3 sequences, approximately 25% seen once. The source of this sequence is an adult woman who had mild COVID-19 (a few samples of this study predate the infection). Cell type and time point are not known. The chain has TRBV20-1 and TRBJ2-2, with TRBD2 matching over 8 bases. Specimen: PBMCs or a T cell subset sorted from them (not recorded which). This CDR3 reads CSARDLGAGGSAGELFF. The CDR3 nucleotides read TGCAGTGCTAGAGATCTCGGCGCGGGGGGTTCTGCCGGGGAGCTGTTTTTT.